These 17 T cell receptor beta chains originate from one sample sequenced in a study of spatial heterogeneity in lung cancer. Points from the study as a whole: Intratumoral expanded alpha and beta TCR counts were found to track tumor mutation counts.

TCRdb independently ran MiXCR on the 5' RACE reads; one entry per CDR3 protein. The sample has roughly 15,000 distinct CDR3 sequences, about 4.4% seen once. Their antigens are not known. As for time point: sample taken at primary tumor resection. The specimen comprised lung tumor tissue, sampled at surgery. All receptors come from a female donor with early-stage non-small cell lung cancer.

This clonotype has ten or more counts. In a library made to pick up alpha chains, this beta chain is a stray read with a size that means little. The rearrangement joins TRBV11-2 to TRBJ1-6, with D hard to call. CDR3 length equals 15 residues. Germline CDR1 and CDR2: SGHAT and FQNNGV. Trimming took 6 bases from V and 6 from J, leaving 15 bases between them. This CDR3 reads CASSQQKGPNSPLHF. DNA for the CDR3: TGTGCCAGCAGTCAACAAAAAGGGCCTAATTCACCCCTCCACTTT.

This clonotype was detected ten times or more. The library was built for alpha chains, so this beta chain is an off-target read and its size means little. CDR3 sequence reads: CSASPAEKNYGYTF. The CDR3 nucleotides are TGCAGTGCTAGTCCGGCCGAGAAAAACTATGGCTACACCTTC. The chain couples TRBV20-1 to TRBJ1-2; D is ambiguous. Trimming left V 3 bases short and J 2 bases short, with 13 bases between. This CDR3 region has 14 residues. The germline gives CDR1 DFQATT, CDR2 SNEGSKA (reference sequence).

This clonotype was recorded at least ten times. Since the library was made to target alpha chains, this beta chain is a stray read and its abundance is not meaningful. CDR3 in amino acids: CASRAGRSHQPQHF. CDR3 nucleotide sequence: TGTGCCTCCAGAGCGGGGAGGTCCCACCAGCCCCAGCATTTT. J is TRBJ1-5 and V is TRBV12-3 or TRBV12-4; D is unclear. Trimming left V 11 bases short and J 7 bases short, with 21 bases between. The CDR3 covers 14 residues.

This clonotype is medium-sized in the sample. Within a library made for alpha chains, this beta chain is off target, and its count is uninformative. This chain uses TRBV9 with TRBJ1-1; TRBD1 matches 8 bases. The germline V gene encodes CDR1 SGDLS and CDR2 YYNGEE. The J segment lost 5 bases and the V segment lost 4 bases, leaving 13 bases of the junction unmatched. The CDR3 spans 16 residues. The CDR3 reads CASSPRTGMGKTEAFF. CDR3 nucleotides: TGTGCCAGCAGCCCGCGGACAGGGATGGGAAAGACTGAAGCTTTCTTT.

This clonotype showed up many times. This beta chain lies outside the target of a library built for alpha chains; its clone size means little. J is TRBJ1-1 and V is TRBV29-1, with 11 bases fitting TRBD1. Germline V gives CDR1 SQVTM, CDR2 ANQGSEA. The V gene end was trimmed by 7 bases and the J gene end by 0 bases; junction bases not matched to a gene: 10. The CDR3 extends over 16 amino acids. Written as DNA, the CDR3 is TGCAGCGGCGGACAGGGGGCGATGGGGCTGAACACTGAAGCTTTCTTT. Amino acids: CSGGQGAMGLNTEAFF.

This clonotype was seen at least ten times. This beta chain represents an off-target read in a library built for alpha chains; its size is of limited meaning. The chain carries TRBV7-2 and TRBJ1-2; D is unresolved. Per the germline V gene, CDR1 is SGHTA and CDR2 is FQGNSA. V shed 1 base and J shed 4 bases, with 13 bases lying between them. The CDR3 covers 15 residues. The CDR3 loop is CASSLVMAGTYGYTF. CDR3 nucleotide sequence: TGTGCCAGCAGCTTAGTGATGGCGGGAACCTATGGCTACACCTTC.

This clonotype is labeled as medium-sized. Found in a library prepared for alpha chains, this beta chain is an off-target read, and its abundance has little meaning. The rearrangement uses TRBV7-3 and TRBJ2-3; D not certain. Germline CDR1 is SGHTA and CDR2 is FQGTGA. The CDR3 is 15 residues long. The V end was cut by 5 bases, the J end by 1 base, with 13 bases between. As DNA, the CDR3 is TGTGCCAGCAGCCCCCCTTCCCGACGCACAGATACGCAGTATTTT. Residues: CASSPPSRRTDTQYF.

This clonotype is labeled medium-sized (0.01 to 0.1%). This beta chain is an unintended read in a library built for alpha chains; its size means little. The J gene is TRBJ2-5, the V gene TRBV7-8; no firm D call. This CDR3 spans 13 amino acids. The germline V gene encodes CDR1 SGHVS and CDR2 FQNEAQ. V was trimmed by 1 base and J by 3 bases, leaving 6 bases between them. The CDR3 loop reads CASSLDREETQYF. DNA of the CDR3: TGTGCCAGCAGCTTAGATAGGGAAGAGACCCAGTACTTC.

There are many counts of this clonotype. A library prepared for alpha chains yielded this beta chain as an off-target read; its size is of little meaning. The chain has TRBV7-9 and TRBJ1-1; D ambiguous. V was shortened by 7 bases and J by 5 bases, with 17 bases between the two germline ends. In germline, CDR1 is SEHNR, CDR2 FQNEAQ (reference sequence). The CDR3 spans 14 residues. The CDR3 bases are TGTGCCAGCACCCCTGGAACCTTCAGGACTGAAGCTTTCTTT. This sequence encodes CASTPGTFRTEAFF.

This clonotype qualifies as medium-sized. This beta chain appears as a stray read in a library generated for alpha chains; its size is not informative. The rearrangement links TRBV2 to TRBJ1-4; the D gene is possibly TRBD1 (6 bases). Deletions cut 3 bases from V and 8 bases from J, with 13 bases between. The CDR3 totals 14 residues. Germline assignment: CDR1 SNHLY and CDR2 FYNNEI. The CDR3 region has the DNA TGTGCCAGCAGTGATCAACAGGGTTGGGAAAAACTGTTTTTT. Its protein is CASSDQQGWEKLFF.

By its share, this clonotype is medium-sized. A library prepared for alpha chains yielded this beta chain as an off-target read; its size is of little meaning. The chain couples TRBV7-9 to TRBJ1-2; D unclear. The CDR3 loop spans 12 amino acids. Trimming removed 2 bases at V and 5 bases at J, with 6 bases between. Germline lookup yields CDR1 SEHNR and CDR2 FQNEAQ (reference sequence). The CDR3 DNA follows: TGTGCCAGCAGCTTATGGGATTATGGCTACACCTTC. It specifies CASSLWDYGYTF.

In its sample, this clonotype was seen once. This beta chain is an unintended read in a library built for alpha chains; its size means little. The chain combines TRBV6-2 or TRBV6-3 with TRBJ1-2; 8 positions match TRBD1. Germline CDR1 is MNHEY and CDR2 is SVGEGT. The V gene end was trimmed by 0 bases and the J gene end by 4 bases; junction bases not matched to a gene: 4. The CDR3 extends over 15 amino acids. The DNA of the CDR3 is TGTGCCAGCAGTTACTCGCCTGGACAGGGCTATGGCTACACCTTC. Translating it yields CASSYSPGQGYGYTF.

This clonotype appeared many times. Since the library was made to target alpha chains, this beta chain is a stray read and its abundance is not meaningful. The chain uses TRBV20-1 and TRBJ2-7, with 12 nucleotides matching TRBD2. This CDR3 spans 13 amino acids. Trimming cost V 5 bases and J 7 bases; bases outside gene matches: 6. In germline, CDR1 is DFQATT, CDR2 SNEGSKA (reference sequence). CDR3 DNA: TGCAGTGCTCGGACTAGCGGGACTAGTGAGCAGTACTTC. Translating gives CSARTSGTSEQYF.

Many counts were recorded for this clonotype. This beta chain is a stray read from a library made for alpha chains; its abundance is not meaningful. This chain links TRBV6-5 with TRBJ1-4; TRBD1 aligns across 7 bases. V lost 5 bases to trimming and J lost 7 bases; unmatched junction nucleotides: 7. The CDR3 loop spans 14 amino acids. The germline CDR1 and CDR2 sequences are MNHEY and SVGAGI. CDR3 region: CASSTTGWGEKLFF. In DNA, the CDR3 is TGTGCCAGCAGTACGACAGGGTGGGGTGAAAAACTGTTTTTT.

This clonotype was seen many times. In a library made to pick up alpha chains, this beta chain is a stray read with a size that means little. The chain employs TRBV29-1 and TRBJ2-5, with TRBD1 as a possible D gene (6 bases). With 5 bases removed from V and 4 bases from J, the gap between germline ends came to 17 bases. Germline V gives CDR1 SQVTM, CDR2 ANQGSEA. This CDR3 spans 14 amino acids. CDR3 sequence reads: CSVILWQGTETQYF. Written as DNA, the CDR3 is TGCAGCGTTATCTTGTGGCAGGGGACAGAGACCCAGTACTTC.

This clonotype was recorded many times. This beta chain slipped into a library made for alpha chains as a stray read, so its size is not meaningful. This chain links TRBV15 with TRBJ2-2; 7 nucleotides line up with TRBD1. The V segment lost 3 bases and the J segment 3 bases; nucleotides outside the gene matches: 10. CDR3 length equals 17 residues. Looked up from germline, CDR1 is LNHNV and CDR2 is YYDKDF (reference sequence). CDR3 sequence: CATSSRDRPPYTGELFF. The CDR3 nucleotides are TGTGCCACCAGCAGTCGGGACAGACCTCCCTACACCGGGGAGCTGTTTTTT.

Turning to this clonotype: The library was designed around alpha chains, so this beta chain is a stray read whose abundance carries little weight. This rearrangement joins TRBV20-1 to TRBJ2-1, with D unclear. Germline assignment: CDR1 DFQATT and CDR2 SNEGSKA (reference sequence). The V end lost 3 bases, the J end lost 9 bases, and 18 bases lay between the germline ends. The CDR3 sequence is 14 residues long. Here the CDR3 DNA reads TGCAGTGCTAGCCTCCCTATTGGGTTTCGTGAGCAGTTCTTC. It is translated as CSASLPIGFREQFF.